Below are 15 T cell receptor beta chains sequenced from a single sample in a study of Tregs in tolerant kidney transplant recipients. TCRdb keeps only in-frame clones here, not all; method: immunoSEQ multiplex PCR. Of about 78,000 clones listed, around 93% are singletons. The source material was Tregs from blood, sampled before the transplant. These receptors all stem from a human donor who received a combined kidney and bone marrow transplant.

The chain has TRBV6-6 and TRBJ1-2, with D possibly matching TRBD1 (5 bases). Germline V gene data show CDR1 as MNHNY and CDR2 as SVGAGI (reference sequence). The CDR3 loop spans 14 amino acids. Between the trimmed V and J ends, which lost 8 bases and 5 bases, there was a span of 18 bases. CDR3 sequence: CASSLGARDYGYTF. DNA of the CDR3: TGTGCCAGCTCGCTAGGGGCGCGAGATTATGGCTACACCTTC.

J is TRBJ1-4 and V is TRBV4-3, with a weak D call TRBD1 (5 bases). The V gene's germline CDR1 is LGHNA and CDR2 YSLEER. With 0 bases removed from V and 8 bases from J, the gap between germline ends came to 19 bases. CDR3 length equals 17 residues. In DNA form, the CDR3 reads TGCGCCAGCAGCCAAGATCTTCATGGCAGGGTCAGAGAAAAACTGTTTTTT. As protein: CASSQDLHGRVREKLFF.

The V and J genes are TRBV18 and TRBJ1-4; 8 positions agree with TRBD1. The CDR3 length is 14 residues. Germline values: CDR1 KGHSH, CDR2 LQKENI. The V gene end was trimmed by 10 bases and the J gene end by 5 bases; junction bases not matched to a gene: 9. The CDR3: CATVGRDRNEKLFF. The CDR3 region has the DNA TGTGCCACCGTCGGCCGGGACAGGAATGAAAAACTGTTTTTT.

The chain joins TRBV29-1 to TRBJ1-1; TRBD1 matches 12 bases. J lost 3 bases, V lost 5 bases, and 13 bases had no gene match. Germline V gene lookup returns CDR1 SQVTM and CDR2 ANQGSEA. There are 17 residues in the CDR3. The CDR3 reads CSVYKTGTGGRYTEAFF. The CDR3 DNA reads TGCAGCGTTTACAAAACCGGGACAGGGGGCCGGTACACTGAAGCTTTCTTT.

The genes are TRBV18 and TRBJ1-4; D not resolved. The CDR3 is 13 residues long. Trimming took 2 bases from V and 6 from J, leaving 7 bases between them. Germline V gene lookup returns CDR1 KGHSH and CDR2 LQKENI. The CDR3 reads CASSPSGDEKLFF. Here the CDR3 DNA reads TGTGCCAGCTCACCAAGCGGCGATGAAAAACTGTTTTTT.

The CDR3 spells CASSLVGAPSTEAFF. The CDR3 coding sequence is TGCGCCAGCAGCTTAGTCGGGGCGCCGAGCACTGAAGCTTTCTTT. The V and J genes are TRBV5-1 and TRBJ1-1; D possibly corresponds to TRBD1 (5 bases). Trimming left V 2 bases short and J 4 bases short, with 15 bases between. CDR1 is SGHRS and CDR2 is YFSETQ in the germline V gene. The CDR3 runs to 15 residues.

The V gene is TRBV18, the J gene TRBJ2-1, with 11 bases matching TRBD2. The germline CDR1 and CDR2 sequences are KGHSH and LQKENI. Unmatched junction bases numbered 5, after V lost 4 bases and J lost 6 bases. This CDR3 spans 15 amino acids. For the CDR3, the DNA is TGTGCCAGCTCACTAGCGGGAGGGCCTGGCAATGAGCAGTTCTTC. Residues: CASSLAGGPGNEQFF.

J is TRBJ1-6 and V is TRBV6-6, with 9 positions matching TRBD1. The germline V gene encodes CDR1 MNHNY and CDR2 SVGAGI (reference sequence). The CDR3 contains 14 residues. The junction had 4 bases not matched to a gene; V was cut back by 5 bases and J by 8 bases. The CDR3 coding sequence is TGTGCCAGCAGTGGAGGACAGGGGTATTCACCCCTCCACTTT. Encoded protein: CASSGGQGYSPLHF.

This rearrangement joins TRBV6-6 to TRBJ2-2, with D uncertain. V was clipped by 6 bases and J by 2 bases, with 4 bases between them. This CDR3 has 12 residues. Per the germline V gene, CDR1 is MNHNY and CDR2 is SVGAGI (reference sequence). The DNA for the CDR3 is TGTGCCAGCAGCCAAAACACCGGGGAGCTGTTTTTT. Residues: CASSQNTGELFF.

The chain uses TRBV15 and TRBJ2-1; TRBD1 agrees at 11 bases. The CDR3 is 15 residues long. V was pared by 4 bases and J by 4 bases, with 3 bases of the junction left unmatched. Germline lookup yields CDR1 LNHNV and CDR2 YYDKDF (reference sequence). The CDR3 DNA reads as TGTGCCACCAGCATCCGGGACAGGGGGTACAATGAGCAGTTCTTC. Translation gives CATSIRDRGYNEQFF.

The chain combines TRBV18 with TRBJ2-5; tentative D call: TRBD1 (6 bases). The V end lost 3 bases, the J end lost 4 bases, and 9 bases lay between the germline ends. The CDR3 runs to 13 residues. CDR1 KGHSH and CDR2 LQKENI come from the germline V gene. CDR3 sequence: CASSPQQGETQYF. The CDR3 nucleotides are TGTGCCAGCTCACCCCAACAGGGAGAGACCCAGTACTTC.

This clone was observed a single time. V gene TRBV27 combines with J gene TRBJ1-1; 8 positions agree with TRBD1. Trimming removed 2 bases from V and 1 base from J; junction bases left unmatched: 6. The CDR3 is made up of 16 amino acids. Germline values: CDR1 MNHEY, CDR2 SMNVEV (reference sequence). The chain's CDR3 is CASSLRFGTGNTEAFF. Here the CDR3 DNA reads TGTGCCAGCAGTTTAAGGTTCGGGACAGGGAACACTGAAGCTTTCTTT.

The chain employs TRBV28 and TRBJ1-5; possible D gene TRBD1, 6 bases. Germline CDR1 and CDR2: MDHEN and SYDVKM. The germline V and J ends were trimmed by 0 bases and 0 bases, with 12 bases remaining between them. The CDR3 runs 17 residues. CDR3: CASSLWAGGASNQPQHF. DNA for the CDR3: TGTGCCAGCAGTTTATGGGCGGGGGGGGCTAGCAATCAGCCCCAGCATTTT.

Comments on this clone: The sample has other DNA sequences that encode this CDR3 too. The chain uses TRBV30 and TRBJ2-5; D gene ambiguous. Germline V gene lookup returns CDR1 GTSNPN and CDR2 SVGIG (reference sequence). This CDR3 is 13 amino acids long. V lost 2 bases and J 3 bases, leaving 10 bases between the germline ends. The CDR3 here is CAWSSGEEETQYF. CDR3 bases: TGTGCCTGGAGTTCGGGCGAAGAAGAGACCCAGTACTTC.

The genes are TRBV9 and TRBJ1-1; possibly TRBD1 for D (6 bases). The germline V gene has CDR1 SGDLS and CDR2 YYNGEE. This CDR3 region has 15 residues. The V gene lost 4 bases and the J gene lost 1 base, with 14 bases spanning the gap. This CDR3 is CASSKNAGANTEAFF. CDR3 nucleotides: TGTGCCAGCAGCAAAAACGCGGGGGCGAACACTGAAGCTTTCTTT.